The rows below give T cell receptor beta chains drawn from one sample of a study of T cells in Graves' hyperthyroidism and ophthalmopathy. TCRdb reprocessed the multiplex PCR reads with MiXCR, giving one entry per CDR3 protein. The top ten clones hold approximately 35% of a sample with 250,000 to 400,000 distinct CDR3 sequences, roughly an eighth of them seen once. Sequencing used blood. All receptors come from a woman in her 40s with Graves' ophthalmopathy. Both conserved end residues are part of each CDR3. The D gene is left open where the match is weak. For some rows the clone size is stated as once, few or many, or as a class when expanded; others skip it.

cdr3_aa: CASSGGAGNSNQPQHF
cdr3_nt: TGTGCCAGTAGTGGGGGGGCTGGGAATAGCAATCAGCCCCAGCATTTT
j_call: TRBJ1-5
clone_size: few
v_call: TRBV19
d_call: -

cdr3_aa: CASSPGRAGYEQYF
cdr3_nt: TGTGCCAGCAGCCCAGGTCGAGCGGGATACGAGCAGTACTTC
j_call: TRBJ2-7
clone_size: -
v_call: TRBV3-1
d_call: TRBD2

cdr3_aa: CASSHHGKPQHF
cdr3_nt: TGTGCCAGCAGCCACCACGGTAAGCCCCAGCATTTT
j_call: TRBJ1-5
clone_size: few
v_call: TRBV3-1
d_call: -

cdr3_aa: CASSLAGAGGYEQYF
cdr3_nt: TGTGCCAGCAGTTTAGCGGGGGCGGGGGGATACGAGCAGTACTTC
j_call: TRBJ2-7
clone_size: many
v_call: TRBV12-3/TRBV12-4
d_call: TRBD2

cdr3_aa: CASSSGVLEQYF
cdr3_nt: TGTGCCAGCAGTTCAGGGGTTTTGGAGCAGTACTTC
j_call: TRBJ2-7
clone_size: many
v_call: TRBV28
d_call: -

cdr3_aa: CAISDGATGGYEQYF
cdr3_nt: TGTGCCATCAGTGATGGGGCGACAGGGGGCTACGAGCAGTACTTC
j_call: TRBJ2-7
clone_size: once
v_call: TRBV10-3
d_call: TRBD1

cdr3_aa: CSAREAGEAYEQYF
cdr3_nt: TGCAGTGCTAGAGAGGCGGGTGAGGCCTACGAGCAGTACTTC
j_call: TRBJ2-7
clone_size: few
v_call: TRBV20-1
d_call: -

cdr3_aa: CASSQDLGGAKNIQYF
cdr3_nt: TGTGCCAGCAGCCAAGATCTCGGGGGGGCCAAAAACATTCAGTACTTC
j_call: TRBJ2-4
clone_size: -
v_call: TRBV3-1
d_call: TRBD2

cdr3_aa: CASALAGEQFF
cdr3_nt: TGTGCCAGCGCCCTAGCAGGGGAGCAGTTCTTC
j_call: TRBJ2-1
clone_size: many
v_call: TRBV2
d_call: -

cdr3_aa: CASSLLRVSVHYEQYF
cdr3_nt: TGTGCCAGCAGTTTATTGAGGGTGAGCGTTCACTACGAGCAGTACTTC
j_call: TRBJ2-7
clone_size: many
v_call: TRBV28
d_call: -

cdr3_aa: CASSLSPTQKETQYF
cdr3_nt: TGTGCCAGCAGTTTATCCCCGACCCAGAAAGAGACCCAGTACTTC
j_call: TRBJ2-5
clone_size: many
v_call: TRBV12-3/TRBV12-4
d_call: -

cdr3_aa: CASSFPGQGARETQYF
cdr3_nt: TGTGCCAGCAGCTTCCCGGGACAGGGGGCGCGAGAGACCCAGTACTTC
j_call: TRBJ2-5
clone_size: few
v_call: TRBV11-2
d_call: TRBD1

cdr3_aa: CASSSSHLSDRGEQYF
cdr3_nt: TGTGCCAGCAGCTCATCCCATCTGAGCGACAGGGGCGAGCAGTACTTC
j_call: TRBJ2-7
clone_size: -
v_call: TRBV4-2
d_call: TRBD1

cdr3_aa: CASSFSTGSYEQYF
cdr3_nt: TGTGCCAGCAGCTTTTCGACGGGAAGCTACGAGCAGTACTTC
j_call: TRBJ2-7
clone_size: few
v_call: TRBV5-4
d_call: -

cdr3_aa: CASSPSAGRNNEQFF
cdr3_nt: TGTGCCAGCAGTCCCTCTGCGGGGAGAAACAATGAGCAGTTCTTC
j_call: TRBJ2-1
clone_size: many
v_call: TRBV12-3/TRBV12-4
d_call: -

cdr3_aa: CASSIGVDQPQHF
cdr3_nt: TGTGCCAGTAGTATAGGGGTAGATCAGCCCCAGCATTTT
j_call: TRBJ1-5
clone_size: few
v_call: TRBV19
d_call: -

cdr3_aa: CASSERRSGTEETQYF
cdr3_nt: TGCGCCAGCAGTGAGAGAAGGTCCGGGACAGAAGAGACCCAGTACTTC
j_call: TRBJ2-5
clone_size: many
v_call: TRBV10-1
d_call: TRBD1

cdr3_aa: CASNPKGTGGWNGYTF
cdr3_nt: TGTGCCAGCAACCCTAAGGGGACGGGGGGCTGGAATGGCTACACCTTC
j_call: TRBJ1-2
clone_size: many
v_call: TRBV27
d_call: -

cdr3_aa: CASSLTGGKHEQYF
cdr3_nt: TGTGCCAGTAGCCTGACAGGGGGCAAGCACGAGCAGTACTTC
j_call: TRBJ2-7
clone_size: -
v_call: TRBV19
d_call: TRBD1

cdr3_aa: CASSHRTINQPQHF
cdr3_nt: TGTGCCAGCAGCCACCGGACAATCAATCAGCCCCAGCATTTT
j_call: TRBJ1-5
clone_size: many
v_call: TRBV16
d_call: -

cdr3_aa: CAWSLDSTDTQYF
cdr3_nt: TGTGCCTGGAGTTTGGACAGCACAGATACGCAGTATTTT
j_call: TRBJ2-3
clone_size: many
v_call: TRBV30
d_call: -

cdr3_aa: CASSLPRSSGNTIYF
cdr3_nt: TGTGCCAGCAGTTTACCCAGGAGCTCTGGAAACACCATATATTTT
j_call: TRBJ1-3
clone_size: -
v_call: TRBV2
d_call: -

cdr3_aa: CATSIAPMETQYF
cdr3_nt: TGTGCCACCAGTATCGCCCCAATGGAGACCCAGTACTTC
j_call: TRBJ2-5
clone_size: -
v_call: TRBV24-1
d_call: -

cdr3_aa: CASSLLRGVVGGSTDTQYF
cdr3_nt: TGTGCCAGCAGTTTACTGCGGGGGGTAGTCGGCGGGAGCACAGATACGCAGTATTTT
j_call: TRBJ2-3
clone_size: few
v_call: TRBV27
d_call: TRBD2

cdr3_aa: CATSATGGINTGELFF
cdr3_nt: TGTGCCACCAGTGCGACAGGGGGCATAAACACCGGGGAGCTGTTTTTT
j_call: TRBJ2-2
clone_size: many
v_call: TRBV24-1
d_call: TRBD1

cdr3_aa: CATSEPRGLDQETQYF
cdr3_nt: TGTGCCACCAGTGAGCCCCGTGGACTGGACCAAGAGACCCAGTACTTC
j_call: TRBJ2-5
clone_size: -
v_call: TRBV24-1
d_call: -

cdr3_aa: CSASGTGPETQYF
cdr3_nt: TGCAGTGCCTCCGGGACAGGGCCGGAGACCCAGTACTTC
j_call: TRBJ2-5
clone_size: many
v_call: TRBV20-1
d_call: TRBD1

cdr3_aa: CASSIGKGEQYF
cdr3_nt: TGTGCCAGTAGTATAGGGAAAGGGGAGCAGTACTTC
j_call: TRBJ2-7
clone_size: many
v_call: TRBV19
d_call: -

cdr3_aa: CASSLSPGGTYGYTF
cdr3_nt: TGTGCCAGCAGTTTGAGCCCAGGGGGGACCTATGGCTACACCTTC
j_call: TRBJ1-2
clone_size: many
v_call: TRBV12-3/TRBV12-4
d_call: TRBD1

cdr3_aa: CASSLATEAFF
cdr3_nt: TGTGCCAGCAGTTTGGCCACTGAAGCTTTCTTT
j_call: TRBJ1-1
clone_size: many
v_call: TRBV12-3/TRBV12-4
d_call: -

cdr3_aa: CASSLTVRGGRKETQYF
cdr3_nt: TGCGCCAGCAGCTTGACGGTCCGGGGGGGACGGAAAGAGACCCAGTACTTC
j_call: TRBJ2-5
clone_size: few
v_call: TRBV5-1
d_call: TRBD2

cdr3_aa: CASSLRGDNRNQPQHF
cdr3_nt: TGTGCCAGCAGCTTGAGGGGGGACAACCGCAATCAGCCCCAGCATTTT
j_call: TRBJ1-5
clone_size: many
v_call: TRBV11-2
d_call: -

cdr3_aa: CASSLRAYLSPAF
cdr3_nt: TGTGCCAGCAGCTTAAGGGCCTACCTATCCCCAGCCTTC
j_call: TRBJ1-2
clone_size: few
v_call: TRBV11-2
d_call: -

cdr3_aa: CASSTRGGYTF
cdr3_nt: TGTGCCAGCAGCACCCGAGGGGGCTACACCTTC
j_call: TRBJ1-2
clone_size: many
v_call: TRBV3-1
d_call: -

cdr3_aa: CASSSWTSGGDEQFF
cdr3_nt: TGTGCCAGCAGCTCCTGGACTAGCGGGGGGGATGAGCAGTTCTTC
j_call: TRBJ2-1
clone_size: -
v_call: TRBV11-2
d_call: TRBD2

cdr3_aa: CASSFSPGTGDREQYF
cdr3_nt: TGTGCCAGCAGTTTCTCCCCTGGGACAGGGGATCGCGAGCAGTACTTC
j_call: TRBJ2-7
clone_size: many
v_call: TRBV28
d_call: TRBD1

cdr3_aa: CSARQGGSNQPQHF
cdr3_nt: TGCAGTGCTAGACAGGGAGGGAGCAATCAGCCCCAGCATTTT
j_call: TRBJ1-5
clone_size: many
v_call: TRBV20-1
d_call: -

cdr3_aa: CASSPGHMNTEAFF
cdr3_nt: TGTGCCAGTAGCCCCGGACATATGAACACTGAAGCTTTCTTT
j_call: TRBJ1-1
clone_size: few
v_call: TRBV19
d_call: -

cdr3_aa: CASSLKLAINEQFF
cdr3_nt: TGTGCCAGCAGCTTGAAACTAGCGATCAATGAGCAGTTCTTC
j_call: TRBJ2-1
clone_size: many
v_call: TRBV5-4
d_call: TRBD2

cdr3_aa: CASRQDRVEFQPQHF
cdr3_nt: TGTGCCAGCAGGCAGGACAGGGTCGAATTTCAGCCCCAGCATTTT
j_call: TRBJ1-5
clone_size: many
v_call: TRBV2
d_call: TRBD1